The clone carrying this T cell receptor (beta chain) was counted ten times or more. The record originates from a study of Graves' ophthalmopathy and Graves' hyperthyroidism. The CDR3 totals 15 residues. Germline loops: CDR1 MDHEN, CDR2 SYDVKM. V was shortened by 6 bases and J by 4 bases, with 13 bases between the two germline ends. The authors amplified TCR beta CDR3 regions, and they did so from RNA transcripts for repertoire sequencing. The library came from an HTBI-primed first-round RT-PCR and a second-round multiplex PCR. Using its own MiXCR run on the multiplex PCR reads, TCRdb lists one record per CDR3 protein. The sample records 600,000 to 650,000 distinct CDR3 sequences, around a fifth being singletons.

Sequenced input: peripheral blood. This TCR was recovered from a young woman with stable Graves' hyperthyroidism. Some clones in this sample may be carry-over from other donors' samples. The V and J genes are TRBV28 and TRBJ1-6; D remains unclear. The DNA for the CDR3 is TGTGCCAGCAGCCCCGGATCTAGTTATAATTCACCCCTCCACTTT. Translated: CASSPGSSYNSPLHF.